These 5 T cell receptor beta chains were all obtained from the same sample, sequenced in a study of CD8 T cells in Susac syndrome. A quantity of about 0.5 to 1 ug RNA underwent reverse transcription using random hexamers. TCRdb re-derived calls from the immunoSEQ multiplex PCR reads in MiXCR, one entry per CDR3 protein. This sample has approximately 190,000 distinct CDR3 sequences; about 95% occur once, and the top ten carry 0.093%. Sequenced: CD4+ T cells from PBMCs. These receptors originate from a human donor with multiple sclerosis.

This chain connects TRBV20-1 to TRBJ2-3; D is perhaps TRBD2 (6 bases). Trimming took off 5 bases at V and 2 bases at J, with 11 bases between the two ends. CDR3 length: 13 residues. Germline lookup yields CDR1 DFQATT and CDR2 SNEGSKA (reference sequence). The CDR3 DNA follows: TGCAGTGCTTGGGGGGAAGTCACAGATACGCAGTATTTT. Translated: CSAWGEVTDTQYF.

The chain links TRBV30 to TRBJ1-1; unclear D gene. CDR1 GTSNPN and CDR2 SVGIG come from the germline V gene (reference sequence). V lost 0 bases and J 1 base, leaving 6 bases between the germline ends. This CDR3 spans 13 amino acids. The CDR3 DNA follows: TGTGCCTGGAGTGTACGCGGGAACACTGAAGCTTTCTTT. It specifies CAWSVRGNTEAFF.

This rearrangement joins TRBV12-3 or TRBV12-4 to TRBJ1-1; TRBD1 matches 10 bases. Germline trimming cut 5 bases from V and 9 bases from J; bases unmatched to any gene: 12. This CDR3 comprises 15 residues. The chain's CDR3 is CASSPRQGAHTKAFF. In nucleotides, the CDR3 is TGTGCCAGCAGTCCGAGACAGGGGGCGCATACTAAAGCTTTCTTT.

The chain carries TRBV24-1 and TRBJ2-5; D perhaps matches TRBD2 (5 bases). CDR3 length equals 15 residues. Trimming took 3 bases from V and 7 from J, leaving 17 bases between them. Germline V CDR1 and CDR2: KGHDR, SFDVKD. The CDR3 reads CATSDPRRGEGTQYF. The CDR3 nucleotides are TGTGCCACCAGTGATCCCCGACGGGGTGAAGGGACCCAGTACTTC.

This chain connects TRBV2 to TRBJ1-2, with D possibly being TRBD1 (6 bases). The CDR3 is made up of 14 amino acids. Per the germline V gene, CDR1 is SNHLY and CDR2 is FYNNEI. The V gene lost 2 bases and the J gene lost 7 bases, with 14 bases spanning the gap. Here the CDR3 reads CASSEQGRFGGYTF. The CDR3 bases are TGTGCCAGCAGTGAACAGGGGCGCTTTGGTGGCTACACCTTC.